Below, 10 T cell receptor beta chains from the same sample are listed, as sequenced in a study of tumor-infiltrating lymphocytes in primary liver carcinoma. Reverse transcription of approximately 500 ng total RNA with a constant-region primer produced TCR beta cDNA. Researchers made the TCR beta libraries by running three nested multiplex PCR rounds with slightly modified ARM-PCR. Primers for the first two PCR rounds were TRBV1-TRBV30 forward primers and a C-beta reverse primer (about 9 cycles per round). TCRdb recomputed calls from the multiplex PCR reads with MiXCR, one row per CDR3 protein. The sample yields 100,000 to 120,000 distinct CDR3 sequences, roughly 80% seen once. Each 20-30 mg portion of unsorted bulk tissue served as the source for co-extraction of RNA and DNA. Sequenced input: liver tumor tissue from sampling region 3. Subset of the sample: tumor region T3, left-lateral pole. These receptors originate from a man aged 40-49 years with primary liver carcinoma and hepatitis B virus infection.

This clonotype has a single count. At one of its ends the junction is not consistent with the germline gene, which may arise from a read error. This chain uses TRBV7-8 with TRBJ1-1; D not resolved. The CDR3 covers 13 residues. Germline CDR1 is SGHVS and CDR2 is FQNEAQ. The CDR3 sequence: CAISLEQSREAFF. The CDR3 DNA is TGTGCCATCAGCTTAGAGCAGAGCCGAGAGGCTTTCTTT.

As regards this clonotype: Compared with germline, one end of the junction differs, possibly owing to a read error. The chain carries TRBV29-1 and TRBJ2-7; no firm D call. Germline CDR1 is SQVTM and CDR2 is ANQGSEA. The CDR3 has 17 amino acids. The CDR3 nucleotides read TGCAGCATCCTAGGGCGCTTCGGCGGACCTCCCTCCTACGTGCAGTACTTC. Translating gives CSILGRFGGPPSYVQYF.

On this clonotype: Mismatch with germline at one junction end may stem from a read error. The CDR3 loop is CARSFPETSGTKNIKYF. In DNA, the CDR3 is TGTGCCAGGAGCTTTCCCGAGACTAGCGGGACCAAAAACATTAAGTATTTC. The chain is built from TRBV11-1 and TRBJ2-4; 11 bases agree with TRBD2. This CDR3 is built from 17 residues. In germline, CDR1 is SGHAT, CDR2 FQDESV (reference sequence).

This clonotype was seen more than once but under ten times. The chain uses TRBV19 and TRBJ2-2, with a weak D call TRBD1 (6 bases). The CDR3 sequence is 15 residues long. Germline loops: CDR1 LNHDA, CDR2 SQIVND (reference sequence). V was pared by 3 bases and J by 5 bases, with 13 bases between. CDR3 sequence: CASSIWGHGTGELFF. CDR3 DNA: TGTGCCAGTAGTATCTGGGGACATGGGACCGGGGAGCTGTTTTTT.

As for this clonotype: A clone one base away is much larger, so this may be a read error. V and J are TRBV19 and TRBJ2-6; D may match TRBD1 or TRBD2 (5 bases each). Trimming removed 5 bases at V and 0 bases at J, with 11 bases between. Per the germline V gene, CDR1 is LNHDA and CDR2 is SQIVND (reference sequence). The CDR3 consists of 16 residues. The CDR3 loop reads CASSVKGTSGANVLTF. Here the CDR3 DNA reads TGTGCCAGTAGTGTAAAAGGGACCTCTGGGGCCAACGTCCTGACTTTC. Full variable domain (missing parts from reference TRBV19 and TRBJ2-6): DGGITQSPKYLFRKEGQNVTLSCEQNLNHDAMYWYRQDPGQGLRLIYYSQIVNDFQKGDIAEGYSVSREKKESFPLTVTSAQKNPTAFYLCASSVKGTSGANVLTFGAGSRLTVL.

In regard to this clonotype: One end of the junction fails to match germline, which may point to a read error. This chain joins TRBV10-3 and TRBJ2-2; D might be TRBD1 or TRBD2, each matching 5 bases. In germline, CDR1 is ENHRY, CDR2 SYGVKD. This CDR3 has 16 amino acids. The CDR3: CGISPGRNLGTGELFF. In nucleotides, the CDR3 is TGTGGCATCAGTCCGGGACGTAACTTAGGCACCGGGGAGCTGTTCTTT.

This clonotype has a single count. The genes are TRBV6-5 and TRBJ2-5; TRBD2 matches at 10 bases. V gave up 7 bases and J gave up 4 bases; unmatched junction bases: 21. Germline CDR1 MNHEY, CDR2 SVGAGI. The CDR3 runs 19 residues. The CDR3 region has the DNA TGTGCCAGCACACGGACGGGGTTGGCAGCGGGAGGGCCGCCAGAGACCCAGTACTTC. Translating it yields CASTRTGLAAGGPPETQYF.

The count of this clonotype is one. The junction departs from the called germline gene at one end, perhaps through a read error. The chain combines TRBV7-8 with TRBJ2-1; 13 bases are a match to TRBD2. CDR1 and CDR2 from the germline V gene are SGHVS and FQNEAQ. This CDR3 is 20 amino acids long. The CDR3 here is CTSSSRGSGLAGRAYNEQFF. CDR3 nucleotides: TGTACCAGCAGCTCCCGAGGGTCGGGACTAGCGGGGAGGGCTTACAATGAGCAGTTCTTC.

Notes on this clonotype: One end of the junction is discordant with germline, which a read error may explain. The CDR3 sequence: CASSFTAGDLNEQFF. CDR3 bases: TGCGCCAGCAGTTTCACGGCGGGAGACCTCAATGAGCAGTTCTTC. The rearrangement uses TRBV6-2 or TRBV6-3 and TRBJ2-1, with 7 bases identical to TRBD2. In germline, CDR1 is MNHEY, CDR2 SVGEGT. The CDR3 consists of 15 residues.

A note on this clonotype: A junction end diverges from the germline sequence, so it may reflect a read error. The rearrangement links TRBV6-1 to TRBJ1-5; no definite D call. This CDR3 has 14 residues. The germline V gene encodes CDR1 MNHNS and CDR2 SASEGT. The CDR3: CVSSEARERAPQHF. The DNA of the CDR3 is TGCGTCAGCAGTGAGGCGAGGGAAAGGGCGCCCCAGCATTTT.